A single TCR beta chain is shown here with its context. What it binds is unknown. The sample comes from a study of T cell repertoires in cytomegalovirus infection. Overall study context: The public TCR beta signatures pointed to both CMV infection and matching HLA type. Overall study results and limits: The response measured ex vivo was dominated by TCR beta clonotypes (HLA-C-restricted and CMV-specific). Summed public TCR beta family frequency identified CMV carriers bearing the relevant HLA.

TCRdb fed the reads into MiXCR, producing one record per CDR3 protein. The sample includes about 190,000 distinct CDR3 sequences, approximately 30% of them seen just once. Trimming removed 0 bases from V and 2 bases from J, with 10 bases in between. The germline V gene has CDR1 SQVTM and CDR2 ANQGSEA. The CDR3 spans 14 residues. J is TRBJ1-2 and V is TRBV29-1, with a tentative D call TRBD1 (5 bases). The sequence was collected from a human donor in good health (CMV status not recorded). Some clones in this sample may be carry-over from other donors' samples. The specimen sequenced was PBMCs. The CDR3: CSVEDRGSNYGYTF. In nucleotides, the CDR3 is TGCAGCGTTGAAGATCGGGGCAGCAACTATGGCTACACCTTC. Complete variable domain (other parts from reference TRBV29-1 and TRBJ1-2): SAVISQKPSRDICQRGTSLTIQCQVDSQVTMMFWYRQQPGQSLTLIATANQGSEATYESGFVIDKFPISRPNLTFSTLTVSNMSPEDSSIYLCSVEDRGSNYGYTFGSGTRLTVV.